In its sample, the clone carrying this T cell receptor beta chain was seen once. Authors' methods: Reference gene primer amplification gave estimated nucleated cell counts. Clones were read by immunoSEQ multiplex PCR, and TCRdb kept only the in-frame ones, dropping some. For V, J and clone size, that table is used; D and trimming come from the DNA. The sample holds 99,000 or so clones, about 80% seen once. The data derive from a study of blood T cell repertoires in COVID-19. The receptor's source is a woman in her 70s with acute or convalescent COVID-19. The material sequenced was peripheral blood.

The CDR3, as DNA: TGTGCCAGCAGTGTAGCGCCACACCCCAGAGACAGGGGAGAGACCCAGTACTTC. Protein sequence: CASSVAPHPRDRGETQYF. The chain joins TRBV2 to TRBJ2-5; TRBD1 agrees at 8 bases. With V trimmed by 4 bases and J by 4 bases, 17 bases remained unmatched. Per the germline V gene, CDR1 is SNHLY and CDR2 is FYNNEI. The CDR3 has 18 amino acids.